Presented here are 27 T cell receptor beta chains from one specimen sequenced in a study of T cell responses to AZD1222 COVID-19 vaccine. Data came from immunoSEQ multiplex PCR; TCRdb stores just in-frame clones and leaves some out. This table holds some 150,000 clones, around nine tenths found once. The material sequenced was peripheral blood, taken on day 0 of AZD1222 vaccination. These receptors were collected from an adult in good health.

The rearrangement links TRBV7-2 to TRBJ1-2; D ambiguous. Germline lookup yields CDR1 SGHTA and CDR2 FQGNSA. With 1 base removed from V and 7 bases from J, the gap between germline ends came to 16 bases. The CDR3 contains 15 residues. The DNA for the CDR3 is TGTGCCAGCAGCTTAGATGCCAGCCCCTCTGGTGGCTACACCTTC. This sequence encodes CASSLDASPSGGYTF. The complete variable domain, with remaining parts taken from reference TRBV7-2 and TRBJ1-2, reads GAGVSQSPSNKVTEKGKDVELRCDPISGHTALYWYRQSLGQGLEFLIYFQGNSAPDKSGLPSDRFSAERTGGSVSTLTIQRTQQEDSAVYLCASSLDASPSGGYTFGSGTRLTVV.

In the case of this clone: One end of the junction fails to match germline, which may point to a read error. The rearrangement uses TRBV7-6 and TRBJ1-4; D might be TRBD1 (5 bases). This CDR3 has 16 residues. CDR1 SGHVS and CDR2 FNYEAQ come from the germline V gene. The CDR3 DNA reads TGTGCCAGCAGTTTAGGGACTCCAACGGGTAATGAAAAACTGTTTTTT. It is translated as CASSLGTPTGNEKLFF.

The chain carries TRBV18 and TRBJ2-3; 8 nucleotides align to TRBD2. From germline, CDR1 is KGHSH and CDR2 LQKENI. This CDR3 contains 15 residues. V was pared by 3 bases and J by 4 bases, with 6 bases of the junction left unmatched. Written as DNA, the CDR3 is TGTGCCAGCTCACCTCAGGCGGGAGGATCAGATACGCAGTATTTT. Translating gives CASSPQAGGSDTQYF.

V is TRBV15 and J is TRBJ1-2, with TRBD1 matching over 8 bases. Germline-derived CDR1 and CDR2 are LNHNV and YYDKDF (reference sequence). The CDR3 runs to 15 residues. After removal of 0 bases from V and 8 bases from J, the junction contained 8 bases not matched to a gene. CDR3 DNA: TGTGCCACCAGCAGAGATCCGGACAGGGAGGACGGCTACACCTTC. Its protein product is CATSRDPDREDGYTF.

This sequence joins TRBV4-1 and TRBJ1-2, with a tentative D call TRBD1 (5 bases). CDR3 length: 16 residues. V lost 0 bases, J lost 2 bases, and 13 bases lay in between. Germline CDR1 MGHRA, CDR2 YSYEKL. The CDR3 sequence: CASSQDGGGTNYGYTF. The CDR3 nucleotides are TGCGCCAGCAGCCAAGATGGGGGGGGAACCAACTATGGCTACACCTTC.

The chain employs TRBV28 and TRBJ1-2, with D possibly being TRBD1 (5 bases). The germline gives CDR1 MDHEN, CDR2 SYDVKM. With 6 bases removed from V and 8 bases from J, the gap between germline ends came to 25 bases. This CDR3 is built from 16 residues. This chain's CDR3 is CASRTAAGNYRSGYTF. The CDR3 DNA follows: TGTGCCAGCAGAACGGCAGCAGGGAACTACCGGTCAGGCTACACCTTC.

The V and J genes are TRBV15 and TRBJ2-1; 11 nucleotides match TRBD1. In germline, CDR1 is LNHNV, CDR2 YYDKDF (reference sequence). J lost 6 bases, V lost 1 base, and 5 bases had no gene match. There are 16 residues in the CDR3. CDR3 sequence: CATSRVGTGGRNEQFF. CDR3 DNA sequence: TGTGCCACCAGCAGAGTGGGGACAGGGGGGCGCAATGAGCAGTTCTTC.

V and J are TRBV5-4 and TRBJ2-7; TRBD1 aligns across 7 bases. The CDR3 runs to 14 residues. The V and J ends lost 4 bases and 2 bases, in that order; junction bases with no gene match: 6. From germline, CDR1 is SGHNT and CDR2 YYREEE (reference sequence). The DNA of the CDR3 is TGTGCCAGCAGCCCAGGACAGGTAGCCTACGAGCAGTACTTC. Translated, it gives CASSPGQVAYEQYF.

The rearrangement uses TRBV7-8 and TRBJ2-1; D might be TRBD2 (6 bases). CDR1 is SGHVS, CDR2 FQNEAQ, per germline. Trimming cost V 5 bases and J 10 bases, with 15 bases left between them. The CDR3 spans 13 residues. The CDR3 DNA is TGTGCCAGCAGCCGGGGACTGGTTGGGGAGCAGTTCTTC. It yields the protein CASSRGLVGEQFF.

The chain's CDR3 is CASSRESNEQFF. CDR3 coding DNA: TGTGCCAGCAGCCGGGAGTCAAATGAGCAGTTCTTC. This chain joins TRBV3-1 (or the pseudogene TRBV3-2) and TRBJ2-1; D is perhaps TRBD2 (5 bases). The CDR3 totals 12 residues. Germline-derived CDR1 and CDR2 are LGHDT and YNNKEL (reference sequence). Trimming took 4 bases from V and 7 from J, leaving 8 bases between them.

The chain combines TRBV4-1 with TRBJ1-1; TRBD1 aligns across 10 bases. V gave up 4 bases and J gave up 3 bases; unmatched junction bases: 8. The CDR3 is made up of 16 amino acids. Looked up from germline, CDR1 is MGHRA and CDR2 is YSYEKL. Written as DNA, the CDR3 is TGCGCCAGCAGCCCAGGACAGGGGGAACGGGACACTGAAGCTTTCTTT. It is translated as CASSPGQGERDTEAFF.

Details on this clone: Different DNA sequences within this sample yield the same CDR3. The chain couples TRBV19 to TRBJ1-1, with 10 bases lining up with TRBD1. The length of the CDR3 is 13 residues. Germline assignment: CDR1 LNHDA and CDR2 SQIVND (reference sequence). With 8 bases clipped from V and 2 bases from J, the junction kept 2 bases outside the gene matches. The CDR3: CASRDRGNTEAFF. In DNA form, the CDR3 reads TGTGCCAGTCGGGACAGGGGAAACACTGAAGCTTTCTTT.

The V and J genes are TRBV3-1 (or the pseudogene TRBV3-2) and TRBJ2-5; D gene unclear. CDR1 is LGHDT, CDR2 YNNKEL, per germline (reference sequence). This CDR3 contains 17 residues. Trimming stripped 0 bases from V and 7 bases from J, with 21 bases between. The CDR3 loop reads CASSQDGGGSPKGTQYF. CDR3 coding DNA: TGTGCCAGCAGCCAAGACGGCGGCGGTAGCCCCAAGGGGACCCAGTACTTC.

The chain recombines TRBV6-5 with TRBJ1-3; perhaps TRBD1 as D (5 bases). V was trimmed by 6 bases and J by 2 bases, leaving 14 bases between them. The CDR3 covers 15 residues. In germline, CDR1 is MNHEY, CDR2 SVGAGI. The CDR3 is CASRQFRTTGNTIYF. DNA of the CDR3: TGTGCCAGCAGACAATTCCGGACAACTGGAAACACCATATATTTT.

The chain links TRBV28 to TRBJ1-1; D not certain. Germline V gene lookup returns CDR1 MDHEN and CDR2 SYDVKM. This CDR3 is built from 13 residues. V dropped 3 bases and J dropped 1 base, with 6 bases sitting between them. The CDR3 nucleotides read TGTGCCAGCAGTTTTCCCGGGAACACTGAAGCTTTCTTT. It translates to CASSFPGNTEAFF.

This chain links TRBV12-3 or TRBV12-4 with TRBJ1-1; 8 bases fit TRBD1. This CDR3 has 12 amino acids. After removal of 3 bases from V and 7 bases from J, the junction contained 1 base not matched to a gene. The CDR3 protein is CASSFGTGEAFF. The DNA of the CDR3 is TGTGCCAGCAGTTTTGGGACAGGTGAAGCTTTCTTT.

The chain recombines TRBV18 with TRBJ1-6; the D gene is possibly TRBD1 (5 bases). Germline V CDR1 and CDR2: KGHSH, LQKENI. This CDR3 comprises 15 residues. V lost 3 bases, J lost 9 bases, and 15 bases lay in between. CDR3 loop: CASSPSGEVSSPLHF. Written as DNA, the CDR3 is TGTGCCAGCTCACCGTCGGGGGAAGTCAGTTCACCCCTCCACTTT.

CDR3 nucleotides: TGTGCCAGTACCCCCGACAGGGGATTATATGGCTACACCTTC. This sequence encodes CASTPDRGLYGYTF. The rearrangement links TRBV19 to TRBJ1-2, with TRBD1 identical over 8 bases. Germline trimming cut 7 bases from V and 5 bases from J; bases unmatched to any gene: 9. Looked up from germline, CDR1 is LNHDA and CDR2 is SQIVND (reference sequence). CDR3 length: 14 residues.

The V gene is TRBV7-6, the J gene TRBJ1-1; 7 bases are shared with TRBD1. The CDR3 runs to 16 residues. The germline V gene encodes CDR1 SGHVS and CDR2 FNYEAQ. The J segment lost 0 bases and the V segment lost 5 bases, leaving 9 bases of the junction unmatched. The DNA for the CDR3 is TGTGCCAGCAGCCTAGGGCAGGGGGTTATGAACACTGAAGCTTTCTTT. It yields the protein CASSLGQGVMNTEAFF. The full variable domain, its missing parts supplied by reference TRBV7-6 and TRBJ1-1, is GAGVSQSPRYKVTKRGQDVALRCDPISGHVSLYWYRQALGQGPEFLTYFNYEAQQDKSGLPNDRFSAERPEGSISTLTIQRTEQRDSAMYRCASSLGQGVMNTEAFFGQGTRLTVV.

This clone showed up just a few times. The rearrangement links TRBV18 to TRBJ2-2; D is perhaps TRBD2 (6 bases). The CDR3 consists of 12 residues. CDR1 KGHSH and CDR2 LQKENI come from the germline V gene. V lost 8 bases and J 6 bases, leaving 10 bases between the germline ends. The CDR3 DNA is TGTGCCAGCCCGGAGGGGTCCGGGGAGCTGTTTTTT. Its protein product is CASPEGSGELFF.

This clone was counted a single time. The chain has TRBV19 and TRBJ1-5; TRBD1 is a possible D gene (5 bases). The CDR3 has 16 amino acids. Germline assignment: CDR1 LNHDA and CDR2 SQIVND (reference sequence). V gave up 1 base and J gave up 2 bases, with 12 bases separating them. The CDR3 DNA sequence: TGTGCCAGTAGTATAGTCGGGGCCAGGGGCAATCAGCCCCAGCATTTT. Residues: CASSIVGARGNQPQHF.

The chain couples TRBV9 to TRBJ2-1; no firm D call. V dropped 0 bases and J dropped 6 bases, with 13 bases sitting between them. The CDR3 is 15 amino acids. Germline V gene sequence: CDR1 SGDLS, CDR2 YYNGEE. CDR3 amino acids: CASSVAPDRGNEQFF. In nucleotides, the CDR3 is TGTGCCAGCAGCGTAGCCCCAGATAGAGGCAATGAGCAGTTCTTC.

This chain links TRBV19 with TRBJ2-7, with 10 bases lining up with TRBD1. V dropped 1 base and J dropped 4; count of bases not matched to a gene: 4. The CDR3 consists of 15 residues. Germline loops: CDR1 LNHDA, CDR2 SQIVND (reference sequence). The CDR3 loop reads CASSIAGTGEYEQYF. CDR3 coding DNA: TGTGCCAGTAGTATAGCCGGGACAGGGGAGTACGAGCAGTACTTC.

The chain uses TRBV5-6 and TRBJ2-1; 11 bases align to TRBD1. CDR3 length: 16 residues. The germline gives CDR1 SGHDT, CDR2 YYEEEE. V was clipped by 2 bases and J by 6 bases; unmatched bases: 7. CDR3 loop: CASSFRGQGARNEQFF. DNA for the CDR3: TGTGCCAGCAGCTTCCGTGGACAGGGGGCTCGCAATGAGCAGTTCTTC.

This chain uses TRBV6-5 with TRBJ2-7; the D is unclear. This CDR3 has 13 residues. Germline V CDR1 and CDR2: MNHEY, SVGAGI. Trimming shortened V by 6 bases and J by 0 bases, and 9 bases separated the two germline ends. CDR3 DNA sequence: TGTGCCAGCAGGCCGGGTGCCTCCTACGAGCAGTACTTC. Its protein is CASRPGASYEQYF.

In this sample, this clone turned up a few times. DNA of the CDR3: TGTGCCAGCCCCGATACGAACACCGGGGAGCTGTTTTTT. Encoded protein: CASPDTNTGELFF. The rearrangement links TRBV12-3 or TRBV12-4 to TRBJ2-2; D remains ambiguous. V was trimmed by 8 bases and J by 0 bases, leaving 7 bases between them. The CDR3 consists of 13 residues.

The J gene is TRBJ1-1, the V gene TRBV9; tentative D call: TRBD1 (5 bases). The germline V and J ends were trimmed by 1 base and 4 bases, with 11 bases remaining between them. This CDR3 contains 14 residues. CDR1 SGDLS and CDR2 YYNGEE come from the germline V gene. The CDR3 DNA reads as TGTGCCAGCAGCGTACAGCAGGGTGTCACTGAAGCTTTCTTT. It translates to CASSVQQGVTEAFF.